Listed below are T cell receptor beta chains from one sample, sequenced in a study of identical twins. A single record per CDR3 protein comes from TCRdb applying MiXCR to the 5' RACE reads. Of more than 1.5 million distinct CDR3 sequences in the sample, less than 40% were seen once. The sequenced sample consisted of cord blood. These receptors all come from a newborn girl in good health. Both conserved end residues are part of each CDR3. Fields, in order: V gene, J gene, clone size, D gene, CDR3 DNA, CDR3 protein. The D gene is left open where the match is weak. Only part of the rows carry a size: once, few, many, or a class if the clone is expanded.

V gene: TRBV3-1
J gene: TRBJ1-6
clone size: few
D gene: .
CDR3 DNA: TGTGCCAGCAGCCACCCGACAGGAGCGAATTCACCCCTCCACTTT
CDR3 protein: CASSHPTGANSPLHF

V gene: TRBV20-1
J gene: TRBJ2-7
clone size: .
D gene: .
CDR3 DNA: TGCAGTGCTAGGTATAGTCCCGGCGAGCAGTACTTC
CDR3 protein: CSARYSPGEQYF

V gene: TRBV7-2
J gene: TRBJ2-5
clone size: .
D gene: .
CDR3 DNA: TGTGCCAGCAGTCAATTTAGCGGAACTCAAGAGACCCAGTACTTC
CDR3 protein: CASSQFSGTQETQYF

V gene: TRBV25-1
J gene: TRBJ2-5
clone size: few
D gene: TRBD2
CDR3 DNA: TGTGCCAGCAGTGGAGATGTAGCGGGAGAGCAGTACTTC
CDR3 protein: CASSGDVAGEQYF

V gene: TRBV4-1
J gene: TRBJ2-2
clone size: .
D gene: .
CDR3 DNA: TGCGCCAGCAGCCAAGCCCAGGAGACTAGACCAAACACCGGGGAGCTGTTTTTT
CDR3 protein: CASSQAQETRPNTGELFF

V gene: TRBV19
J gene: TRBJ2-1
clone size: .
D gene: .
CDR3 DNA: TGTGCCAGTAGTATAGGGACATCCTACAATGAGCAGTTCTTC
CDR3 protein: CASSIGTSYNEQFF

V gene: TRBV20-1
J gene: TRBJ2-7
clone size: few
D gene: TRBD1
CDR3 DNA: TGCAGTGCTAGTCCAGGGGGCGCATACGAGCAGTACTTC
CDR3 protein: CSASPGGAYEQYF

V gene: TRBV2
J gene: TRBJ2-3
clone size: .
D gene: TRBD2
CDR3 DNA: TGTGCCTCCTCCGGGACTAGCGGGACCCGCACAGATACGCAGTATTTT
CDR3 protein: CASSGTSGTRTDTQYF

V gene: TRBV10-3
J gene: TRBJ1-1
clone size: few
D gene: .
CDR3 DNA: TGTGCCATCAGACAGGGCCCCAACATGAACACTGAAGCTTTCTTT
CDR3 protein: CAIRQGPNMNTEAFF

V gene: TRBV12-3/TRBV12-4
J gene: TRBJ1-4
clone size: few
D gene: .
CDR3 DNA: TGTGCCAGCAGTTTAGGGGCCGGGGGTGAAAAACTGTTTTTT
CDR3 protein: CASSLGAGGEKLFF

V gene: TRBV21-1
J gene: TRBJ2-2
clone size: .
D gene: .
CDR3 DNA: TGTGCCAGCAGCAAACAGGGGGCGCGGCCCGGGGAGCTGTTTTTT
CDR3 protein: CASSKQGARPGELFF

V gene: TRBV20-1
J gene: TRBJ2-5
clone size: .
D gene: .
CDR3 DNA: TGCAGTGCTAGAGATAGATCCGTTGAGCAGTACTTC
CDR3 protein: CSARDRSVEQYF

V gene: TRBV5-1
J gene: TRBJ2-1
clone size: .
D gene: TRBD2
CDR3 DNA: TGCGCCAGCAGCTTGGGACTAGCGGGGGCCGTACGGTACAATGAGCAGTTCTTC
CDR3 protein: CASSLGLAGAVRYNEQFF

V gene: TRBV12-3/TRBV12-4
J gene: TRBJ1-6
clone size: .
D gene: .
CDR3 DNA: TGTGCCAGCAGTTCCCGAGGCTTGAGCTCCTATAATTCACCCCTCCACTTT
CDR3 protein: CASSSRGLSSYNSPLHF

V gene: TRBV6-1
J gene: TRBJ1-2
clone size: .
D gene: .
CDR3 DNA: TGTGCCAGCAGTGGACGCCGAGGGGCTAACACCTTC
CDR3 protein: CASSGRRGANTF